What follows are 31 T cell receptor beta chains derived from one specimen sequenced in a study of cytomegalovirus exposure and HLA in healthy donors. PCR was performed using 60 Vbeta and 13 Jbeta primers. TCRdb keeps only in-frame clones here, not all; method: immunoSEQ multiplex PCR. The table shows some 140,000 clones, with around 80% occurring only once. The sample comprised PBMCs. The receptors here all came from a man between 40 and 49 years old in good health and CMV-seropositive.

The J gene is TRBJ1-1, the V gene TRBV5-1; a weak D match, TRBD1 (5 bases). CDR3 length: 14 residues. The V and J ends lost 0 bases and 4 bases respectively, with 10 bases between them. Germline V gives CDR1 SGHRS, CDR2 YFSETQ. CDR3 nucleotide sequence: TGCGCCAGCAGCTTGGTACAGGCGGCCACTGAAGCTTTCTTT. Translation: CASSLVQAATEAFF.

The rearrangement uses TRBV5-4 and TRBJ1-5; D unresolved. Between the trimmed V and J ends, which lost 4 bases and 1 base, there was a span of 15 bases. Per the germline V gene, CDR1 is SGHNT and CDR2 is YYREEE (reference sequence). This CDR3 contains 16 residues. CDR3 loop: CASSRGGGQSNQPQHF. The CDR3 DNA is TGTGCCAGCAGCCGGGGAGGAGGGCAGAGCAATCAGCCCCAGCATTTT.

The rearrangement joins TRBV11-2 to TRBJ2-3; D ambiguous. Germline assignment: CDR1 SGHAT and CDR2 FQNNGV. Trimming removed 0 bases at V and 4 bases at J, with 8 bases between. The CDR3 extends over 14 amino acids. The CDR3, as DNA: TGTGCCAGCAGCTTAGAGGGCTACCCAGATACGCAGTATTTT. Translation gives CASSLEGYPDTQYF.

V and J are TRBV5-1 and TRBJ2-2; TRBD1 is a possible D gene (6 bases). This CDR3 has 15 residues. V was pared by 5 bases and J by 1 base, with 12 bases between. CDR1 is SGHRS, CDR2 YFSETQ, per germline. CDR3 in amino acids: CASSQGGQNTGELFF. The DNA for the CDR3 is TGCGCCAGCAGTCAAGGGGGACAGAACACCGGGGAGCTGTTTTTT.

The chain employs TRBV7-9 and TRBJ1-1; D unclear. V shed 3 bases and J shed 9 bases, with 14 bases lying between them. The CDR3 covers 13 residues. CDR1 is SEHNR and CDR2 is FQNEAQ in the germline V gene (reference sequence). Written as DNA, the CDR3 is TGTGCCAGCAGCTTTACCCCGGGATCCCAAGCTTTCTTT. Encoded protein: CASSFTPGSQAFF.

Many counts were recorded for this clone. The rearrangement uses TRBV28 and TRBJ1-2, with D possibly matching TRBD1 (6 bases). The germline V and J ends were trimmed by 4 bases and 5 bases, with 14 bases remaining between them. The CDR3 contains 14 residues. CDR1 is MDHEN and CDR2 is SYDVKM in the germline V gene. CDR3 protein: CASSSMGATYGYTF. The CDR3, as DNA: TGTGCCAGCAGTTCTATGGGGGCGACGTATGGCTACACCTTC.

This chain links TRBV5-4 with TRBJ2-3; TRBD2 aligns across 8 bases. Germline-derived CDR1 and CDR2 are SGHNT and YYREEE (reference sequence). With 3 bases clipped from V and 0 bases from J, the junction kept 3 bases outside the gene matches. The CDR3 covers 15 residues. The CDR3: CASSSQRESTDTQYF. In DNA form, the CDR3 reads TGTGCCAGCAGCTCTCAGCGGGAGAGCACAGATACGCAGTATTTT.

V usage is TRBV29-1 and J usage is TRBJ2-1; no clear D. V was trimmed by 0 bases and J by 10 bases, leaving 13 bases between them. The CDR3 consists of 13 residues. CDR1 is SQVTM and CDR2 is ANQGSEA in the germline V gene. The CDR3 DNA sequence: TGCAGCGTTGAAGACGACAAGTCGGCCGAGCAGTTCTTC. It is translated as CSVEDDKSAEQFF.

The chain uses TRBV7-9 and TRBJ2-3, with 10 bases matching TRBD2. Looked up from germline, CDR1 is SEHNR and CDR2 is FQNEAQ (reference sequence). CDR3 length: 15 amino acids. Trimming cost V 5 bases and J 2 bases; bases outside gene matches: 4. CDR3 loop: CASSHGLADTDTQYF. The CDR3 DNA sequence: TGTGCCAGCAGCCACGGACTAGCGGACACAGATACGCAGTATTTT.

The chain uses TRBV5-1 and TRBJ2-2; tentative D call: TRBD1 (6 bases). Germline values: CDR1 SGHRS, CDR2 YFSETQ. Trimming took 4 bases from V and 6 from J, leaving 19 bases between them. This CDR3 is built from 16 residues. CDR3 DNA sequence: TGCGCCAGCAGCAAGGGGGACACAGGAAGGTCCGGGGAGCTGTTTTTT. Translation: CASSKGDTGRSGELFF.

This clone was picked up one time. V gene TRBV14 combines with J gene TRBJ2-7, with D possibly being TRBD2 (6 bases). Germline V gene lookup returns CDR1 SGHDN and CDR2 FVKESK. With 2 bases removed from V and 3 bases from J, the gap between germline ends came to 11 bases. CDR3 length: 14 amino acids. The CDR3 DNA sequence: TGTGCCAGCAGCCAACGTCCGGGAGACTACGAGCAGTACTTC. Its translation: CASSQRPGDYEQYF. Full variable domain (remainder filled in from reference TRBV14 and TRBJ2-7): EAGVTQFPSHSVIEKGQTVTLRCDPISGHDNLYWYRRVMGKEIKFLLHFVKESKQDESGMPNNRFLAERTGGTYSTLKVQPAELEDSGVYFCASSQRPGDYEQYFGPGTRLTVT.

This rearrangement joins TRBV7-9 to TRBJ2-2, with D possibly being TRBD1 (5 bases). CDR1 SEHNR and CDR2 FQNEAQ come from the germline V gene (reference sequence). The CDR3 runs to 13 residues. Deletions cut 5 bases from V and 5 bases from J, with 9 bases between. As DNA, the CDR3 is TGTGCCAGCAGCCCCAGGGTAACCGGGGAGCTGTTTTTT. Translating gives CASSPRVTGELFF.

J is TRBJ1-1 and V is TRBV28; D perhaps matches TRBD1 (5 bases). This CDR3 contains 14 residues. The ends were cut back, 3 bases at V and 4 bases at J, with 12 bases in the middle. CDR1 and CDR2 from the germline V gene are MDHEN and SYDVKM. The CDR3: CASSFRRASTEAFF. CDR3 in DNA: TGTGCCAGCAGTTTCCGCAGGGCCTCCACTGAAGCTTTCTTT.

This clone was seen just once. The junction departs from the called germline gene at one end, perhaps through a read error. V and J are TRBV7-7 and TRBJ2-7, with a tentative D call TRBD1 (5 bases). The germline V gene has CDR1 SSHAT and CDR2 FNYEAQ (reference sequence). The CDR3 covers 15 residues. The chain's CDR3 is CVSSLAPGSSYERYF. CDR3 bases: TGTGTCAGCAGCTTGGCCCCAGGGTCCTCCTACGAGCGGTACTTC.

V is TRBV11-2 and J is TRBJ2-5; TRBD1 matches 9 bases. Germline V gives CDR1 SGHAT, CDR2 FQNNGV. There are 16 residues in the CDR3. Unmatched junction bases numbered 9, after V lost 3 bases and J lost 4 bases. The chain's CDR3 is CASSFSQGAGRETQYF. CDR3 DNA sequence: TGTGCCAGCAGCTTCTCACAGGGGGCTGGGCGAGAGACCCAGTACTTC. Full variable domain (rest looked up from reference TRBV11-2 and TRBJ2-5): EAGVAQSPRYKIIEKRQSVAFWCNPISGHATLYWYQQILGQGPKLLIQFQNNGVVDDSQLPKDRFSAERLKGVDSTLKIQPAKLEDSAVYLCASSFSQGAGRETQYFGPGTRLLVL.

This rearrangement joins TRBV9 to TRBJ1-5, with D maybe TRBD1 (5 bases). Germline CDR1 and CDR2: SGDLS and YYNGEE. The CDR3 is 17 residues long. The V end was cut by 4 bases, the J end by 0 bases, with 17 bases between. The DNA of the CDR3 is TGTGCCAGCAGCCCCCGACGGTACAGGAATAGCAATCAGCCCCAGCATTTT. Translating it yields CASSPRRYRNSNQPQHF.

The chain joins TRBV19 to TRBJ2-2; no clear D gene. The ends were cut back, 6 bases at V and 7 bases at J, with 6 bases in the middle. Germline CDR1 is LNHDA and CDR2 is SQIVND (reference sequence). CDR3 length: 11 amino acids. CDR3 protein: CASRRSGELFF. The CDR3 region has the DNA TGTGCCAGTAGACGGAGCGGGGAGCTGTTTTTT.

The chain uses TRBV7-9 and TRBJ1-5; D is possibly TRBD1 (6 bases). The CDR3 is made up of 14 amino acids. CDR1 and CDR2 from the germline V gene are SEHNR and FQNEAQ (reference sequence). Trimming shortened V by 3 bases and J by 1 base, and 7 bases separated the two germline ends. DNA for the CDR3: TGTGCCAGCAGCTTGGGGGCAAGCAATCAGCCCCAGCATTTT. This gives the protein CASSLGASNQPQHF.

The chain uses TRBV28 and TRBJ1-2; 10 bases fit TRBD1. After removal of 6 bases from V and 8 bases from J, the junction contained 12 bases not matched to a gene. This CDR3 has 15 amino acids. Germline V gene data show CDR1 as MDHEN and CDR2 as SYDVKM. CDR3 coding DNA: TGTGCCAGCAGCCTCGCCCCGGGACAGGGGAAAGGCTACACCTTC. Protein sequence: CASSLAPGQGKGYTF.

The chain couples TRBV7-9 to TRBJ2-5; the D gene is possibly TRBD1 (6 bases). Between the trimmed V and J ends, which lost 5 bases and 2 bases, there was a span of 15 bases. The CDR3 is 15 amino acids. Germline V gene lookup returns CDR1 SEHNR and CDR2 FQNEAQ (reference sequence). CDR3 protein: CASSPVDRAQETQYF. The CDR3, as DNA: TGTGCCAGCAGCCCCGTGGACAGAGCTCAAGAGACCCAGTACTTC.

V is TRBV10-3 and J is TRBJ1-1, with D possibly being TRBD1 (5 bases). V was shortened by 3 bases and J by 4 bases, with 15 bases between the two germline ends. Germline assignment: CDR1 ENHRY and CDR2 SYGVKD. This CDR3 has 15 amino acids. The CDR3 sequence: CAISDRGDSFTEAFF. Written as DNA, the CDR3 is TGTGCCATCAGTGACCGGGGGGATTCGTTCACTGAAGCTTTCTTT.

The chain links TRBV6-5 to TRBJ1-2; perhaps TRBD1 as D (5 bases). CDR1 and CDR2 (germline): MNHEY, SVGAGI. There are 13 residues in the CDR3. V shed 7 bases and J shed 6 bases, with 15 bases lying between them. Here the CDR3 reads CASNPGFRDGYTF. CDR3 nucleotide sequence: TGTGCCAGCAACCCGGGCTTCAGGGATGGCTACACCTTC.

This clone was picked up a small number of times. The J gene is TRBJ2-5, the V gene TRBV28, with 8 bases that match TRBD1. The CDR3 spans 15 residues. V dropped 7 bases and J dropped 11; count of bases not matched to a gene: 18. The V gene's germline CDR1 is MDHEN and CDR2 SYDVKM. Here the CDR3 DNA reads TGTGCCAGCACCACCCGACAGGGGCCCTATCGGGGGCAGTACTTC. Amino acid sequence: CASTTRQGPYRGQYF. Full variable domain (outside the CDR3, taken from reference TRBV28 and TRBJ2-5): DVKVTQSSRYLVKRTGEKVFLECVQDMDHENMFWYRQDPGLGLRLIYFSYDVKMKEKGDIPEGYSVSREKKERFSLILESASTNQTSMYLCASTTRQGPYRGQYFGPGTRLLVL.

The CDR3 here is CASSDSWDEQFF. DNA for the CDR3: TGTGCCAGCAGTGATAGCTGGGATGAGCAGTTCTTC. The rearrangement links TRBV2 to TRBJ2-1, with unresolved D. The CDR3 runs 12 residues. Per the germline V gene, CDR1 is SNHLY and CDR2 is FYNNEI. V was shortened by 3 bases and J by 8 bases, with 8 bases between the two germline ends.

A few counts support this clone. V usage is TRBV11-3 and J usage is TRBJ2-7; TRBD1 might be the D (5 bases). The V end was cut by 3 bases, the J end by 2 bases, with 11 bases between. The CDR3 sequence is 14 residues long. Germline CDR1 reads SGHNT; CDR2 reads YENEEA. As DNA, the CDR3 is TGTGCCAGCAGCTTCTCCGGACAAACCTACGAGCAGTACTTC. This translates into CASSFSGQTYEQYF.

This chain links TRBV28 with TRBJ1-1, with D tentatively TRBD1 (6 bases). Germline V lookup: CDR1 MDHEN, CDR2 SYDVKM. The germline V and J ends were trimmed by 2 bases and 2 bases, with 12 bases remaining between them. The CDR3 has 15 amino acids. The CDR3 reads CASSLGGQTNTEAFF. As DNA, the CDR3 is TGTGCCAGCAGTTTAGGAGGACAGACAAACACTGAAGCTTTCTTT.

The chain recombines TRBV28 with TRBJ1-2; the D is unclear. Germline V lookup: CDR1 MDHEN, CDR2 SYDVKM. Trimming took 6 bases from V and 8 from J, leaving 16 bases between them. This CDR3 is 13 amino acids long. The CDR3 DNA follows: TGTGCCAGCAGCATTGGCCGGTCTAGGGGCTACACCTTC. Encoded protein: CASSIGRSRGYTF.

The sample holds one count of this clone. This chain uses TRBV11-3 with TRBJ2-1; 9 nucleotides match TRBD2. Trimming cost V 5 bases and J 1 base; bases outside gene matches: 6. The CDR3 consists of 16 residues. Germline V gene lookup returns CDR1 SGHNT and CDR2 YENEEA. In nucleotides, the CDR3 is TGTGCCAGCAGCCAGAGACTAGCGGCTTCCTACAATGAGCAGTTCTTC. Translated: CASSQRLAASYNEQFF.

CDR3: CASTSSDRAGHEQFF. The CDR3 region has the DNA TGTGCCAGCACCTCCTCCGACAGGGCCGGCCATGAGCAGTTCTTC. The chain is built from TRBV9 and TRBJ2-1, with TRBD1 matching 7 bases. The V segment lost 6 bases and the J segment 8 bases; nucleotides outside the gene matches: 14. CDR1 is SGDLS, CDR2 YYNGEE, per germline. CDR3 length: 15 residues.

The chain is built from TRBV4-1 and TRBJ2-7; 13 bases agree with TRBD2. V trimming: 1 base; J trimming: 4 bases; junction bases outside the gene matches: 1. CDR1 and CDR2 from the germline V gene are MGHRA and YSYEKL. The CDR3 consists of 15 residues. CDR3 in amino acids: CASSQGLAGGYEQYF. CDR3 coding DNA: TGCGCCAGCAGCCAAGGACTAGCGGGAGGTTACGAGCAGTACTTC.

The J gene is TRBJ2-7, the V gene TRBV10-2, with TRBD1 matching over 7 bases. The J segment lost 0 bases and the V segment lost 7 bases, leaving 9 bases of the junction unmatched. Per germline, CDR1 WSHSY and CDR2 SAAADI. The CDR3 sequence is 15 residues long. The CDR3: CASKSSGGISYEQYF. The CDR3 DNA reads TGCGCCAGCAAGTCGTCAGGGGGAATCTCCTACGAGCAGTACTTC.